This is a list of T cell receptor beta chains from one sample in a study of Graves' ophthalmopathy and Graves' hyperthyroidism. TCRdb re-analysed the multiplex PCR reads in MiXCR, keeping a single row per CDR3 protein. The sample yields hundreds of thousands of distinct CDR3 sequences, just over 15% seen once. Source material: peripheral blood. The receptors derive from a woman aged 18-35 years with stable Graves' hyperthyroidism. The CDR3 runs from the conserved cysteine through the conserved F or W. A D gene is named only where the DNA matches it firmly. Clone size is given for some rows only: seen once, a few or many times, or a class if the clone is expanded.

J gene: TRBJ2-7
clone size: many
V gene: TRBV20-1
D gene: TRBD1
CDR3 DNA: TGCAGTGCTAGGACCCAGGACAGGCCGACCTACGAGCAGTACTTC
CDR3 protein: CSARTQDRPTYEQYF

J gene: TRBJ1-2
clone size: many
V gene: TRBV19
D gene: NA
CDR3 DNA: TGTGCCAGTAGTACCCGGACAGCCTACTATGGCTACACCTTC
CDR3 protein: CASSTRTAYYGYTF

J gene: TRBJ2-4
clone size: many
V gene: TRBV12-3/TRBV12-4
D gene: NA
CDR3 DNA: TGTGCCAGCAGCCGCCCCGGGGTAGCCAAAAACATTCAGTACTTC
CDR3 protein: CASSRPGVAKNIQYF

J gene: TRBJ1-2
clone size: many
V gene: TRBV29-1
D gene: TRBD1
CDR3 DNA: TGCAGCGTTGAAATGCCAGGGGGCGTCATCTATGGCTACACCTTC
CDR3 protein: CSVEMPGGVIYGYTF

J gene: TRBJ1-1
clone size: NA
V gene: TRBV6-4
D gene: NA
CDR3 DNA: TGTGCCAGCAGTAAGGGGACGGTGTACACTGATGCTTTCTTT
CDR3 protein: CASSKGTVYTDAFF

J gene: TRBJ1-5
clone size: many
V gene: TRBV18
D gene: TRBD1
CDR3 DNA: TGTGCCAGTAGCCCGGGACAGGGCAATCAGCCCCAGCATTTT
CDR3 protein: CASSPGQGNQPQHF

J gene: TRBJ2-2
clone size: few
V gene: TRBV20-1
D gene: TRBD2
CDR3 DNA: TGCAGTGCTAGAGATACTAGCGGGAGCACCGGGGAGCTGTTTTTT
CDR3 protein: CSARDTSGSTGELFF

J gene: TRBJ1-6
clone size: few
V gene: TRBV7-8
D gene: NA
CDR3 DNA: TGTGCCAGTAAGCGAGGGAGCTCCTATAATTCACCCCTCCACTTT
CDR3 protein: CASKRGSSYNSPLHF

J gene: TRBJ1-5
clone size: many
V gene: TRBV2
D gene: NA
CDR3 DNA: TGTGCCAGCAAAAGGTTCCCCAATCAGCCCCAGCATTTT
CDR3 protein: CASKRFPNQPQHF

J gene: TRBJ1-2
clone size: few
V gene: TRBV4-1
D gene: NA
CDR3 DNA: TGCGCCAGCAGCACCTCCCCCAGGGATGGCTACACCTTC
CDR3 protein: CASSTSPRDGYTF

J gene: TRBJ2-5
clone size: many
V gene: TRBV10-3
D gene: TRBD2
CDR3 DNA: TGTGCCATCAGTGAGTCCGGCGGGGGGGCCCTAGAGACCCAGTACTTC
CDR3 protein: CAISESGGGALETQYF

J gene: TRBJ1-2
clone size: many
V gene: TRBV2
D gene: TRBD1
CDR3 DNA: TGTGCCAGCAGTGATCAGGGGCAGGGGGGTGGCTACACCTTC
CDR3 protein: CASSDQGQGGGYTF

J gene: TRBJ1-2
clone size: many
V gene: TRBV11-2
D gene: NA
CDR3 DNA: TGTGCCAGCAGCTTAGGTTTTGACGGCTACACCTTC
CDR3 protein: CASSLGFDGYTF

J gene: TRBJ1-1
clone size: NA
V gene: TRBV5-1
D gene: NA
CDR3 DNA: TGCGCCAGCAGGGGAAGAATGAACACTGAAGCTTTCTTT
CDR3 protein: CASRGRMNTEAFF

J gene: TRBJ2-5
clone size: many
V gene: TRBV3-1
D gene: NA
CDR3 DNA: TGTGCCAGCAGCCAAGATCTTGATACGTCCCAAGAGACCCAGTACTTC
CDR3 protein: CASSQDLDTSQETQYF

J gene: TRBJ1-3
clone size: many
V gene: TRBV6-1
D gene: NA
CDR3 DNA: TGTGCCAGCAGTGTAGGGGTTACTGGAAACACCATATATTTT
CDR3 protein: CASSVGVTGNTIYF

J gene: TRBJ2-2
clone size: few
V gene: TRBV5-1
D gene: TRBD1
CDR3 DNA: TGCGCCAGCAGCTTGGAGGGGGCGAGAACCGGGGAGCTGTTTTTT
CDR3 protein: CASSLEGARTGELFF

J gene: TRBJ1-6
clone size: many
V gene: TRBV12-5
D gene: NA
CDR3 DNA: TGTGCTAGTGGTTTGGTACGAGGGGATTCCTATAATTCACCCCTCCACTTT
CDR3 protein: CASGLVRGDSYNSPLHF

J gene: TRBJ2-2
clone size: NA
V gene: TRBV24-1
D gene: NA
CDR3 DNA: TGTGCCACCACAACAGGGCGCACCGGGGAGCTGTTTTTT
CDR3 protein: CATTTGRTGELFF

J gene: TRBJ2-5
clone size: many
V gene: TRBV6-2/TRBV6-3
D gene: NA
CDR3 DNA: TGTGCCAATATACCGCCTGGACAGTCCTTAGAGACCCAGTACTTC
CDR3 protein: CANIPPGQSLETQYF

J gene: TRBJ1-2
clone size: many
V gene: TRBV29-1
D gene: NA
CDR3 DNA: TGCAGCGTTGAAGATCACCCGGCGGGCTATGGCTACACCTTC
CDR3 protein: CSVEDHPAGYGYTF

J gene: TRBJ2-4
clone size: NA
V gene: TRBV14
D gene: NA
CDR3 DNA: TGTGCCAGCAGCCCCCTGGGAGGAGCCAAAAACATTCAGTACTTC
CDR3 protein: CASSPLGGAKNIQYF

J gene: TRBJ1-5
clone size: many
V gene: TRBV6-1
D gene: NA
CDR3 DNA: TGTGCCAGCACCCCCCGCGGGGTCAATCAGCCCCAGCATTTT
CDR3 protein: CASTPRGVNQPQHF

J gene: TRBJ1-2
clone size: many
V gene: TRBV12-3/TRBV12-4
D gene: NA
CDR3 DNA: TGTGCCAGCAGTTTAGAGTCGTATGGGTTCGCCTACACCTTC
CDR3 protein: CASSLESYGFAYTF

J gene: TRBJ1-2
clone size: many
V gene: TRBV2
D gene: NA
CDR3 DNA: TGTGCCAGCAACCTAGGGGTCAGGGTTCCTTCCCGAGGCTACACCTTC
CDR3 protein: CASNLGVRVPSRGYTF

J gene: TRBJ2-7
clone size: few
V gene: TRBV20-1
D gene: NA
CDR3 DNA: TGCAGTGCTAGAGATTCGAGGCAGGGAACTTTATACGAGCAGTACTTC
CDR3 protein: CSARDSRQGTLYEQYF

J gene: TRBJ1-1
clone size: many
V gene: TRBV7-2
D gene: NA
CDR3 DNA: TGTGCCAGCAGCTCACAGGCGAGGGGTACTGAAGCTTTCTTT
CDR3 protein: CASSSQARGTEAFF

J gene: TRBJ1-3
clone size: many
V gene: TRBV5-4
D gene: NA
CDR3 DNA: TGTGCCAGCAGCTTGGGACCGACGGTACGCTCTGGAAACACCATATATTTT
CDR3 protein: CASSLGPTVRSGNTIYF

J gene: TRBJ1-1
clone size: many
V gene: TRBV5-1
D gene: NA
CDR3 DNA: TGCGCCAGCAGCTTGGCGTTACGCACTGAAGCTTTCTTT
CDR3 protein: CASSLALRTEAFF

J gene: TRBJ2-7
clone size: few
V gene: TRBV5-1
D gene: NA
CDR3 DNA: TGCGCCAGCAGCCCAATACAGGGTGGGGGAATTTACGAGCAGTACTTC
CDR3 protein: CASSPIQGGGIYEQYF

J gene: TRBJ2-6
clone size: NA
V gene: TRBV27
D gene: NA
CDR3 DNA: TGTGCCAGCAGTTTACCGGGGGCGGGAGGGGCCAACGTCCTGACTTTC
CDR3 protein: CASSLPGAGGANVLTF

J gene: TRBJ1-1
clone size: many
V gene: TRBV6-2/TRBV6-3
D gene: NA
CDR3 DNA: TGTGCCAGCAGTTACTCGACGCCAAACACTGAAGCTTTCTTT
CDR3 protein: CASSYSTPNTEAFF

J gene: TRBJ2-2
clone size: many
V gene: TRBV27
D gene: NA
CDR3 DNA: TGTGCCAGCAGTTTCTCGGGCCCCTGGGCCGGGGAGCTGTTTTTT
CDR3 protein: CASSFSGPWAGELFF

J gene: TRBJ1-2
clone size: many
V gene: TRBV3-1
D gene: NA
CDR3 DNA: TGTGCCAGCAGCCGAGGACCTACAGGAGGCTACACCTTC
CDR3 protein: CASSRGPTGGYTF

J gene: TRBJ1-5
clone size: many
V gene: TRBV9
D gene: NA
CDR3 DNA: TGTGCCAGCAGCGTAGATGGGGGTAGCAATCAGCCCCAGCATTTT
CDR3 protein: CASSVDGGSNQPQHF

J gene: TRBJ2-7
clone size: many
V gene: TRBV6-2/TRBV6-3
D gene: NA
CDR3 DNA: TGTGCCAGCAGTTACTTTATGATCCCCTACGAGCAGTACTTC
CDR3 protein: CASSYFMIPYEQYF

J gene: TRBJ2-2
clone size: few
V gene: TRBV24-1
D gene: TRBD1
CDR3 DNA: TGTGCCACCAGTGATACCGGGACAGAGAACACCGGGGAGCTGTTTTTT
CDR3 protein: CATSDTGTENTGELFF

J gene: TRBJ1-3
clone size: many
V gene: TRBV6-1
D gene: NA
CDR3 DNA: TGTGCCAGCAGTCGGACAAGAACTGGAAACACCATATATTTT
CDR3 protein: CASSRTRTGNTIYF

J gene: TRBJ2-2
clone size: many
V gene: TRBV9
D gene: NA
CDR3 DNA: TGTGCCAGCAGCGTAGGACACGACACCGGGGAGCTGCTTTTT
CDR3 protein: CASSVGHDTGELLF

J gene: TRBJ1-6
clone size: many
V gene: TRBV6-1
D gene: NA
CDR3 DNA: TGTGCCAGCACACGAGGGGTCCGGAATTCACCCCTCCACTTT
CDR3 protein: CASTRGVRNSPLHF

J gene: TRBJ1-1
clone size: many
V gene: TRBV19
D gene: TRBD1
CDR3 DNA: TGTGCCAGTAGTATTCGCGGGACAGGGTTAGGCGGGGGTTTCTTT
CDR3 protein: CASSIRGTGLGGGFF

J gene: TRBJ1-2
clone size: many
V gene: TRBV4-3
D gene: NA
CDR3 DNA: TGCGCCACTCCACCCTATGGCTACACCTTC
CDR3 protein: CATPPYGYTF

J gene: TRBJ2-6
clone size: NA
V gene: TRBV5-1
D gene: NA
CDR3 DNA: TGCGCCAGCAGCCCCGGGAACAGACTTAACTCTGGGGCCAACGTCCTGACTTTC
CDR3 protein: CASSPGNRLNSGANVLTF

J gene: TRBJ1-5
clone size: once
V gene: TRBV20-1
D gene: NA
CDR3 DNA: TGCAGTGCTAGAGATCAGGGGCGGGTTGGCAATCAGCCCCAGCATTTT
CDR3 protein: CSARDQGRVGNQPQHF

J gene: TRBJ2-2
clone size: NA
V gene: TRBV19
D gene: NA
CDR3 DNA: TGTGCCAGTAGTTTCTCCGTAGGGGGGAACACCGGGGAGCTGTTTTTT
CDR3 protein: CASSFSVGGNTGELFF

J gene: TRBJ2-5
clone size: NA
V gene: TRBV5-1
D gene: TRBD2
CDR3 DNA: TGCGCCAGCACCGGGACTAGCGGGGGTCCCCAAGAGACCCAGTACTTC
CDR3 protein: CASTGTSGGPQETQYF

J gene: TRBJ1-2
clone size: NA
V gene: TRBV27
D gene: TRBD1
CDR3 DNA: TGTACCAGCAGTTTATCCTTCGGACAGGGGGTGCCTCTATGGGGCTACACCTTC
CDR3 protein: CTSSLSFGQGVPLWGYTF

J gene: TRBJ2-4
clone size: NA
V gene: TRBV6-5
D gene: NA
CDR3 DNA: TGTGCCAGCAGTTACGGTGTAGCCAAAAACATTCAGTACTTC
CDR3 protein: CASSYGVAKNIQYF